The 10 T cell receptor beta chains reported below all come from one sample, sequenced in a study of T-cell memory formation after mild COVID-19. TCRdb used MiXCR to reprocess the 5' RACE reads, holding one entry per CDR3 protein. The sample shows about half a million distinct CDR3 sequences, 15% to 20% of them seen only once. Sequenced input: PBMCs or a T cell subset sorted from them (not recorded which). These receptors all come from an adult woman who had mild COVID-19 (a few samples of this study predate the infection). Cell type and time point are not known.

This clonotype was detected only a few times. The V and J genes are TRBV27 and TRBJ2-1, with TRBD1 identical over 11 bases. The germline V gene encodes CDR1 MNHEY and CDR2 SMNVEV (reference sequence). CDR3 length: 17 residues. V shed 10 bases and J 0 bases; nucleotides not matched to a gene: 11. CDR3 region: CATQGTGGSSSYNEQFF. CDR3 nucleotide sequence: TGTGCCACCCAAGGGACAGGGGGTTCGAGCTCCTACAATGAGCAGTTCTTC.

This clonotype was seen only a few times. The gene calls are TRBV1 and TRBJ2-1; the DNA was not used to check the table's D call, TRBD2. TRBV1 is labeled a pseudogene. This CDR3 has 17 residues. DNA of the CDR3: TGCACCAGCAGCCAAGATCAACTAGCGGGGGGTTACAATGAGCAGTTCTTC. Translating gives CTSSQDQLAGGYNEQFF.

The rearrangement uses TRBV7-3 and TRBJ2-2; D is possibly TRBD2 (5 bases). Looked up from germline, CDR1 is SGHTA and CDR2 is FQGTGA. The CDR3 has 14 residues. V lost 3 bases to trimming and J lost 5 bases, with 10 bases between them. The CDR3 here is CASSLERGTGELFF. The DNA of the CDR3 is TGTGCCAGCAGCTTGGAGAGAGGGACCGGGGAGCTGTTTTTT.

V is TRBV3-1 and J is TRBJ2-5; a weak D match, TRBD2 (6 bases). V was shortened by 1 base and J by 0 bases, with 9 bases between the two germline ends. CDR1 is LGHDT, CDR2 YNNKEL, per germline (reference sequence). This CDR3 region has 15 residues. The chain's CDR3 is CASSQGWRDQETQYF. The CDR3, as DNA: TGTGCCAGCAGCCAAGGTTGGAGGGACCAAGAGACCCAGTACTTC.

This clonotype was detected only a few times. The CDR3 loop reads CASSQDPGQIFSGANVLTF. The CDR3 region has the DNA TGCGCCAGCAGCCAAGATCCAGGACAGATTTTCTCTGGGGCCAACGTCCTGACTTTC. J is TRBJ2-6 and V is TRBV4-3; possible D gene TRBD1, 6 bases. Between the trimmed V and J ends, which lost 0 bases and 0 bases, there was a span of 15 bases. Germline CDR1 LGHNA, CDR2 YSLEER. This CDR3 is 19 amino acids long.

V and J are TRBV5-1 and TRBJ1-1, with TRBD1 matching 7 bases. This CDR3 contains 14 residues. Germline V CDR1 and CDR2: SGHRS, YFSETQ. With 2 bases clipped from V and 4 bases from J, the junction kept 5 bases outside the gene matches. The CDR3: CASSFVRDSTEAFF. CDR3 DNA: TGCGCCAGCAGCTTTGTCCGGGACAGCACTGAAGCTTTCTTT.

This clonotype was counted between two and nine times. This CDR3 is CATSDKGQETQYF. The CDR3 DNA reads TGTGCCACCAGTGATAAGGGGCAAGAGACCCAGTACTTC. V usage is TRBV24-1 and J usage is TRBJ2-5, with D perhaps matching TRBD1 (5 bases). There are 13 residues in the CDR3. Germline CDR1 reads KGHDR; CDR2 reads SFDVKD. V was shortened by 3 bases and J by 2 bases, with 6 bases between the two germline ends.

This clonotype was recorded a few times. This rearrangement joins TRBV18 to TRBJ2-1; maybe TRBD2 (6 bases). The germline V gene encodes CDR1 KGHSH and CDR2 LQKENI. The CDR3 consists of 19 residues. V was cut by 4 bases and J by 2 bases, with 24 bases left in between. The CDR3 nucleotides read TGTGCCAGCTCACGTCCCTTTGAGGGAGGTCGCCGGGCCTACAATGAGCAGTTCTTC. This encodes CASSRPFEGGRRAYNEQFF.

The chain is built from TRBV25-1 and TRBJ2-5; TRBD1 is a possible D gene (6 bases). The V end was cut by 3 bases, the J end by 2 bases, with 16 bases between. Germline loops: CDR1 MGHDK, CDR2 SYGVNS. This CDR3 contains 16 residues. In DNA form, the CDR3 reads TGTGCCAGCAGTGACGACCTCGGGACACCGCAAGAGACCCAGTACTTC. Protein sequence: CASSDDLGTPQETQYF.

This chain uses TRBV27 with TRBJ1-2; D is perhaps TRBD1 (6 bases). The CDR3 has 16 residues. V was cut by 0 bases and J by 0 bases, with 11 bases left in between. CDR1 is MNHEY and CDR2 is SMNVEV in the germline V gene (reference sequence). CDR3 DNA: TGTGCCAGCAGTTTATCTATGGGGGCCCCTAACTATGGCTACACCTTC. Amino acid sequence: CASSLSMGAPNYGYTF.